Listed here is a single T cell receptor (beta chain). Its antigen is unidentified. These data belong to a study of a mutant IDH1 vaccine in newly diagnosed glioma. Time point of the sample: week 47, end of study. It was 300 ug of mutant IDH1 20-mer peptide that made up each vaccine dose, given with topical imiquimod. Diagnosis in the donors showed new WHO grade 3 or 4 astrocytomas that were IDH1-mutant and ATRX-lost. Method: immunoSEQ multiplex PCR; TCRdb's copy keeps in-frame clones and lacks some. The table includes tens of thousands of clones, about 88% detected once. CDR3 size: 14 residues. The germline V gene encodes CDR1 ENHRY and CDR2 SYGVKD. V lost 10 bases and J lost 3, with 18 bases in between.

The sequences come from PBMCs, collected from a glioma patient whose treatment included an IDH1 peptide vaccine. The V call is TRBV10-3, the J call TRBJ1-2; maybe TRBD1 (6 bases). This clonotype was obtained from a woman aged 25 to 39 with glioma. Some clones in this sample may be carry-over from other donors' samples. CDR3 bases: TGTGCCACACAGGGTTCAGGTAGCGACTATGGCTACACCTTC. Translating it yields CATQGSGSDYGYTF.